A single sample is the source of the 6 T cell receptor beta chains below, sequenced in a study of neoadjuvant nivolumab and ipilimumab in lung cancer. The data were produced by immunoSEQ multiplex PCR, yet TCRdb's version contains in-frame clones alone and is incomplete. The sample contains about 20,000 clones, less than 85% of which appear only once. This specimen consisted of tumor tissue, obtained after neoadjuvant nivolumab, alone or with ipilimumab, at or shortly before surgery. The receptors were sampled from an adult with non-small cell lung cancer.

The J gene is TRBJ2-5, the V gene TRBV29-1, with D perhaps being TRBD1 or TRBD2 (5 bases each). Germline loops: CDR1 SQVTM, CDR2 ANQGSEA. Trimming pared 7 bases from V and 5 bases from J, leaving 17 bases between. There are 13 residues in the CDR3. The CDR3 bases are TGCAGCGCCCTTAGAGACAGCGGCGAGACCCAGTACTTC. Protein sequence: CSALRDSGETQYF.

This chain links TRBV30 with TRBJ1-1, with D unclear. This CDR3 contains 13 residues. The V and J ends lost 0 bases and 0 bases respectively, with 5 bases between them. CDR1 is GTSNPN and CDR2 is SVGIG in the germline V gene (reference sequence). The CDR3 protein is CAWSVLLNTEAFF. The CDR3 nucleotides are TGTGCCTGGAGTGTACTTCTGAACACTGAAGCTTTCTTT.

CDR3 protein: CASSHYRDRGSNQPQHF. The DNA for the CDR3 is TGTGCCAGCAGCCACTACCGGGACAGGGGTAGCAATCAGCCCCAGCATTTT. V gene TRBV27 combines with J gene TRBJ1-5, with 10 nucleotides matching TRBD1. Germline CDR1 reads MNHEY; CDR2 reads SMNVEV (reference sequence). This CDR3 comprises 17 residues. Germline trimming cut 6 bases from V and 0 bases from J; bases unmatched to any gene: 8.

The J gene is TRBJ1-2, the V gene TRBV2; 11 nucleotides line up with TRBD1. CDR1 SNHLY and CDR2 FYNNEI come from the germline V gene. V lost 3 bases, J lost 4 bases, and 7 bases stayed unmatched. The CDR3 has 16 residues. CDR3 sequence (DNA): TGTGCCAGCAGTGAGGGACAGGGGGACTTTGGCTATGGCTACACCTTC. This codes for CASSEGQGDFGYGYTF. Full variable domain (outside the CDR3, taken from reference TRBV2 and TRBJ1-2): EPEVTQTPSHQVTQMGQEVILRCVPISNHLYFYWYRQILGQKVEFLVSFYNNEISEKSEIFDDQFSVERPDGSNFTLKIRSTKLEDSAMYFCASSEGQGDFGYGYTFGSGTRLTVV.

The chain uses TRBV18 and TRBJ2-2; perhaps TRBD1 as D (6 bases). V lost 8 bases to trimming and J lost 1 base, with 11 bases between them. The CDR3 sequence is 14 residues long. Germline-derived CDR1 and CDR2 are KGHSH and LQKENI. The CDR3 loop is CASIPGQNTGELFF. The CDR3 nucleotides read TGTGCCAGCATTCCGGGACAGAACACCGGGGAGCTGTTTTTT.

The gene calls are TRBV11-2 and TRBJ1-6; D perhaps matches TRBD1 (5 bases). Trimming took 5 bases from V and 10 from J, leaving 12 bases between them. The CDR3 is 13 amino acids. In germline, CDR1 is SGHAT, CDR2 FQNNGV. CDR3 in amino acids: CASSRDQVSPLHF. The CDR3 DNA reads as TGTGCCAGCAGCCGGGACCAGGTATCACCCCTCCACTTT.